The clone carrying this T cell receptor (beta chain) occurred once. CDR3 size: 15 residues. Trimming cost V 6 bases and J 0 bases, with 15 bases left between them. CDR1 KGHSH and CDR2 LQKENI come from the germline V gene. These data come from a study of ipilimumab plus nivolumab after autologous stem cell transplantation. Across the whole study: Typical patient got a few ipilimumab doses and fewer than 10 nivolumab doses (median). The DLBCL cohort had primary refractory and relapsed disease, with 18-month progression-free survival of around 84% and 29%.

Profiling relied on immunoSEQ multiplex PCR, and the TCRdb table lists in-frame clones only, not all of them. Found here are fewer than 85,000 clones, 75% to 85% of them singletons; the top ten hold roughly 2%. This TCR was sampled from a male donor with diffuse large B-cell lymphoma. The sample consisted of PBMCs, taken in a trial of ipilimumab plus nivolumab as post-transplant consolidation. The chain employs TRBV18 and TRBJ2-7; D may be TRBD1 (5 bases). The CDR3 DNA follows: TGTGCCAGCTCCACCGAAGGGGTGAGCTCCTACGAGCAGTACTTC. Its translation: CASSTEGVSSYEQYF.